This note documents a single T cell receptor beta chain sequence. Its antigen is not known. CDR3 size: 13 residues. Germline assignment: CDR1 SGHDN and CDR2 FVKESK. Trimming removed 5 bases at V and 1 base at J, with 8 bases between. The data originate from a study of vaccination and CD4 T cells after COVID-19. Whole-study context: The convalescents, six males and four females, included two who were Hispanic.

Study-wide findings and caveats: There was no significant change from about 20 to 38 median reactive clonotypes. Among those convalescent, a median 86.3% of reactive clones emerged solely post-vaccination.

Via MiXCR, TCRdb re-called the PCR reads, giving one row per CDR3 protein. This table has over 15,000 distinct CDR3 sequences, about 70% appearing once. The origin of this receptor is a human donor who had recovered from COVID-19. The source was CD4+ T cells from blood, collected after SARS-CoV-2 vaccination. This sequence joins TRBV14 and TRBJ1-1, with D unclear. The CDR3: CASSEQSNTEAFF. In DNA form, the CDR3 reads TGTGCCAGCAGCGAACAGTCGAACACTGAAGCTTTCTTT.